One and the same sample provided the 18 T cell receptor beta chains below, sequenced in a study of shared clonotypes between healthy human individuals. Produced via immunoSEQ multiplex PCR; TCRdb's table is partial and in-frame only. Of 180,000 or so clones in the sample, over 85% were seen once. Sequenced input: naive CD4+ T cells sorted from blood. Subset reported: CD45RA+ positively selected. The receptor source for this set is a woman aged 25 to 45 in good health.

The CDR3 loop reads CASSLGPTTSFKHEQYF. Here the CDR3 DNA reads TGTGCCAGTAGTTTAGGACCCACGACTAGCTTCAAACACGAGCAGTACTTC. V is TRBV19 and J is TRBJ2-7; TRBD2 matches 7 bases. The CDR3 runs 17 residues. Germline-derived CDR1 and CDR2 are LNHDA and SQIVND (reference sequence). The V and J ends lost 5 bases and 5 bases, in that order; junction bases with no gene match: 18.

V gene TRBV28 combines with J gene TRBJ1-1; 7 bases map to TRBD1. The CDR3 totals 13 residues. CDR1 and CDR2 (germline): MDHEN, SYDVKM. V lost 9 bases, J lost 2 bases, and 6 bases stayed unmatched. The DNA for the CDR3 is TGTGCCAGTACAGGGGCGGCTAACACTGAAGCTTTCTTT. Translated, it gives CASTGAANTEAFF.

This rearrangement joins TRBV27 to TRBJ1-2; TRBD1 aligns across 7 bases. The junction had 7 bases not matched to a gene; V was cut back by 5 bases and J by 4 bases. CDR3 length equals 14 residues. The germline V gene has CDR1 MNHEY and CDR2 SMNVEV (reference sequence). DNA for the CDR3: TGTGCCAGCAGTCCCCCGGGACAGCCCTATGGCTACACCTTC. This gives the protein CASSPPGQPYGYTF.

This clone was counted a single time. The rearrangement links TRBV4-1 to TRBJ2-7, with D unresolved. V was cut by 0 bases and J by 0 bases, with 9 bases left in between. Germline V gives CDR1 MGHRA, CDR2 YSYEKL. CDR3 size: 15 residues. DNA for the CDR3: TGCGCCAGCAGCCAAGATGACGGTAGCTCCTACGAGCAGTACTTC. It encodes CASSQDDGSSYEQYF.

The rearrangement joins TRBV13 to TRBJ1-3; unclear D gene. There are 15 residues in the CDR3. V lost 1 base and J 0 bases, leaving 7 bases between the germline ends. The V gene's germline CDR1 is PRHDT and CDR2 FYEKMQ (reference sequence). The CDR3 DNA follows: TGTGCCAGCAGCTTAGCTTGGAGCTCTGGAAACACCATATATTTT. This gives the protein CASSLAWSSGNTIYF.

The rearrangement uses TRBV5-1 and TRBJ1-5, with D possibly TRBD1 on 6 matching bases. V was cut by 2 bases and J by 4 bases, with 13 bases left in between. The CDR3 consists of 15 residues. Germline CDR1 and CDR2: SGHRS and YFSETQ. In DNA, the CDR3 is TGCGCCAGCAGCTTCGGGGGGCAGACAAATCAGCCCCAGCATTTT. Encoded protein: CASSFGGQTNQPQHF.

The CDR3 loop is CASRTGNGYGYTF. CDR3 sequence (DNA): TGTGCCAGTAGGACAGGGAACGGTTATGGCTACACCTTC. The V call is TRBV9, the J call TRBJ1-2; 8 nucleotides agree with TRBD1. The CDR3 length is 13 residues. In germline, CDR1 is SGDLS, CDR2 YYNGEE. The junction had 8 bases not matched to a gene; V was cut back by 8 bases and J by 5 bases.

The rearrangement uses TRBV18 and TRBJ2-5, with D perhaps assigned TRBD1 or TRBD2 (5 bases each). The closer fit of TRBJ2-7 to the DNA end suggests the J call may be wrong. Germline V lookup: CDR1 KGHSH, CDR2 LQKENI. The CDR3 length is 12 residues. In nucleotides, the CDR3 is TGTGCCAGCTCACCGGGACCGGTCGAGCAGTACTTC. Protein: CASSPGPVEQYF.

The rearrangement joins TRBV1 to TRBJ2-5; TRBD2, the table's D call, lacks a check against the DNA. TRBV1 is an annotated pseudogene. The CDR3 runs 13 residues. CDR3 sequence: CTSLREGLGEQYF. CDR3 in DNA: TGCACCAGCTTGAGGGAGGGCCTCGGGGAGCAGTACTTC.

J is TRBJ2-3 and V is TRBV19, with unresolved D. Trimming removed 4 bases from V and 1 base from J, with 6 bases in between. CDR3 length: 13 amino acids. In germline, CDR1 is LNHDA, CDR2 SQIVND (reference sequence). The CDR3 spells CASSRTGTDTQYF. The CDR3 nucleotides are TGTGCCAGTAGTAGGACCGGCACAGATACGCAGTATTTT.

This clone is a singleton in its sample. The chain recombines TRBV5-1 with TRBJ2-1, with TRBD2 matching 14 bases. Looked up from germline, CDR1 is SGHRS and CDR2 is YFSETQ. After removal of 4 bases from V and 4 bases from J, the junction contained 1 base not matched to a gene. The CDR3 is made up of 15 amino acids. CDR3 nucleotides: TGCGCCAGCAGCGGGACTAGCGGGAGTTACAATGAGCAGTTCTTC. Protein: CASSGTSGSYNEQFF.

V is TRBV6-1 and J is TRBJ2-3; D is ambiguous. V was clipped by 5 bases and J by 8 bases, with 17 bases between them. The CDR3 totals 14 residues. Per germline, CDR1 MNHNS and CDR2 SASEGT. The CDR3 DNA is TGTGCCAGCAGTCCATCTTTCGACACGGGTACGCAGTATTTT. Amino acids: CASSPSFDTGTQYF.

V and J are TRBV27 and TRBJ2-6, with D possibly TRBD2 on 7 matching bases. Germline lookup yields CDR1 MNHEY and CDR2 SMNVEV (reference sequence). Trimming removed 3 bases from V and 2 bases from J, with 8 bases in between. The CDR3 covers 15 residues. CDR3 nucleotide sequence: TGTGCCAGCAGTTTCGGGGGGCCTGGGGCCAACGTCCTGACTTTC. Its protein is CASSFGGPGANVLTF.

The chain couples TRBV10-3 to TRBJ1-1; TRBD1 matches 7 bases. V dropped 6 bases and J dropped 1; count of bases not matched to a gene: 2. The CDR3 length is 13 residues. The V gene's germline CDR1 is ENHRY and CDR2 SYGVKD. The CDR3 DNA follows: TGTGCCATCAGCGGACAGGCGAACACTGAAGCTTTCTTT. Protein: CAISGQANTEAFF.

The genes are TRBV28 and TRBJ2-7, with a possible D match to TRBD2 (5 bases). The CDR3 is made up of 14 amino acids. The V end lost 4 bases, the J end lost 3 bases, and 13 bases lay between the germline ends. Per germline, CDR1 MDHEN and CDR2 SYDVKM. The CDR3 here is CASSSPASGYEQYF. The CDR3 DNA reads as TGTGCCAGCAGTTCCCCCGCGAGCGGCTACGAGCAGTACTTC.

This chain links TRBV28 with TRBJ2-1; 9 positions agree with TRBD2. Germline assignment: CDR1 MDHEN and CDR2 SYDVKM. CDR3 size: 16 residues. The V gene end was trimmed by 5 bases and the J gene end by 7 bases; junction bases not matched to a gene: 12. The CDR3 DNA sequence: TGTGCCAGCAGTGCCCTCACTAGCGGGTGGGTGAATGAGCAGTTCTTC. Protein: CASSALTSGWVNEQFF. Combining the CDR3 with reference TRBV28 and TRBJ2-1 gives the whole variable domain DVKVTQSSRYLVKRTGEKVFLECVQDMDHENMFWYRQDPGLGLRLIYFSYDVKMKEKGDIPEGYSVSREKKERFSLILESASTNQTSMYLCASSALTSGWVNEQFFGPGTRLTVL.

This chain uses TRBV11-2 with TRBJ1-1, with D possibly being TRBD1 (6 bases). Germline V lookup: CDR1 SGHAT, CDR2 FQNNGV. V was trimmed by 3 bases and J by 2 bases, leaving 13 bases between them. This CDR3 region has 15 residues. CDR3 bases: TGTGCCAGCAGCTTTGGCAGGGGTCTCAACACTGAAGCTTTCTTT. This gives the protein CASSFGRGLNTEAFF.

The chain combines TRBV27 with TRBJ2-7, with D tentatively TRBD2 (5 bases). This CDR3 has 13 amino acids. Between the trimmed V and J ends, which lost 4 bases and 2 bases, there was a span of 9 bases. Germline V gene lookup returns CDR1 MNHEY and CDR2 SMNVEV (reference sequence). Here the CDR3 reads CASSSLGAYEQYF. CDR3 DNA: TGTGCCAGCAGTTCACTGGGAGCCTACGAGCAGTACTTC.